This T cell receptor beta chain was captured in a study of beta chain features in type 1 diabetes. Study-wide results and caveats: When cDNA is sequenced, cells with high TCR expression could be over-represented. TCRB CDR3s from Type 1 diabetes patients were moderately but significantly shorter in all four CD4+ subsets.

Of the isolated RNA, all was reverse transcribed, and so the sequenced material was expressed TCRB transcripts. Sequencing was performed with immunoSEQ multiplex PCR; in TCRdb, only in-frame clones are kept and a portion is missing. Found here are about 930,000 clones, about 17% of them singletons; the top ten hold about 0.025%. This clone was seen more than once but under ten times. As yet, its antigen is unknown. This CDR3 has 14 residues. The germline CDR1 and CDR2 sequences are SEHNR and FQNEAQ (reference sequence). V gave up 5 bases and J gave up 12 bases; unmatched junction bases: 10. V gene TRBV7-9 combines with J gene TRBJ2-1, with 10 bases aligning to TRBD1. The TCR sequence derives from a woman aged 18-29 years in good health. The material sequenced was naive CD4+ T cells from blood. The CDR3 sequence: CASSGRDRGSGQFF. The CDR3 nucleotides are TGTGCCAGCAGCGGGCGGGACAGGGGATCGGGGCAGTTCTTC. Based on the CDR3 plus reference TRBV7-9 and TRBJ2-1, the full variable domain is DTGVSQNPRHKITKRGQNVTFRCDPISEHNRLYWYRQTLGQGPEFLTYFQNEAQLEKSRLLSDRFSAERPKGSFSTLEIQRTEQGDSAMYLCASSGRDRGSGQFFGPGTRLTVL.